This T cell receptor beta chain is drawn from a study of cytomegalovirus exposure and HLA in healthy donors (dated by TCRdb to the late 2010s). Turning to the overall study: According to an earlier analysis of 587 of the donors, about 179 million T cells yielded over 100 million unique TCR beta sequences and around 300 Gb of sequence data. An early release that covered fewer than 750 HLA-typed donors contained approximately 320 gigabases of sequencing data and tens of millions of unique TCR sequences. Among the roughly 390 genotyped donors, under 90% belonged to the genetic ancestry cluster associated with self-reported Caucasian donors. The study aimed to test whether cataloging public T cell receptors could reveal signatures of past pathogen exposure. The study used immunosequencing to profile the T cell repertoires of approximately 650 subjects and linked those repertoires to cytomegalovirus serostatus. Along with the 666-subject first cohort, a separate validation cohort of approximately 110 different subjects was used. High-throughput TCR immunosequencing, statistical association of individual TCRs with disease status, and machine learning were combined to predict cytomegalovirus infection status. A later analysis re-examined previously published TCR beta repertoires from 610 or so donors and added high-resolution HLA genotyping to investigate patterns of TCR occurrence. The later analysis used no new phenotypic data to find candidate immune exposures, relying instead on TCR beta sequences and their occurrence across donors. To decide whether each TCR beta V gene segment behaved as functional or pseudogenic, an earlier analysis of approximately 620 of the donors relied on high-throughput TCR beta sequencing. Donor age, sex, ethnicity and CMV serostatus were compiled together with the repertoire data. A later genetic analysis used genome-wide SNP genotypes for about 65% of the roughly 700 donors, treating that subset as a discovery cohort. Every discovery cohort repertoire had been produced on one sequencing platform. Both class I and class II loci were covered by HLA typing, at four-digit resolution. The number of typed donors differed by locus: about 629-640 for A, B, C, DRB1 and DQB1; 522 for DQA1; some 590 for DPA1; and around 470 for DPB1. A handful of DR-DQ haplotypes were handled as single units for association and clustering because linkage in the cohort was strong. On average, roughly 200,000 unique TCR beta nucleotide sequences were sequenced per donor among about 400 genotyped donors of the cohort, with roughly a sixth of those sequences being non-productive.

The library was made by the immunoSEQ multiplex PCR assay. For the multiplex PCR, a mixture combining 60 forward primers for TCR Vbeta segments and 13 reverse primers for TCR Jbeta segments was used. The CDR3 region of rearranged TCR beta genes was amplified from genomic DNA with a multiplex PCR assay. The amplified TCR beta libraries were sequenced on the Illumina HiSeq System as 87-base-pair reads. On the authors' methods: Across the 500 to 700 repertoires, a later analysis counted roughly 84 million unique TCR beta chains, roughly 11 million of which were shared by at least two donors. Raw reads were error-corrected and collapsed into unique sequences with a nearest-neighbor algorithm that merged closely related sequences to remove PCR and sequencing errors. To assign V, D and J gene segments, CDR3 sequences were aligned to IMGT reference sequences. For a sequence to be retained, a match of at least six nucleotides was required to both a V gene segment and a J gene segment. Rearrangements were classified as productive when the CDR3 lacked stop codons and remained in frame with V and J, and all other rearrangements were classified as non-productive. Following IMGT convention, CDR3 was defined as the stretch from the second conserved V-encoded cysteine up to the conserved J-encoded phenylalanine. The earlier analysis of about 620 of the donors excluded sequences that lacked an unambiguous match to a single V gene segment. In an earlier analysis of a few hundred of the donors, V segments were called functional above 56.7% productive rearrangements and were called segregating when the between-donor standard deviation exceeded 5%. To diagnose cytomegalovirus status from the catalog of TCR beta chain sequences, a statistical classification framework was built. In a later analysis, TCR nucleotide sequences were compared against IMGT/GENE-DB human TR gene sequences so that V and J genes could be assigned. A later analysis assigned CDR3 sequences and most-parsimonious VDJ recombination scenarios with the TCRdist pipeline. In a later analysis, every TCR beta chain was defined by the combination of its CDR3 amino acid sequence and its V-gene family, and reads without a unique V-gene family were dropped. To address suspected cross-contamination and a sequencing artifact, a later analysis removed 592 highly shared, low-generation-probability nucleotide sequences. A later analysis calculated a clonal expansion index for each public chain from normalized within-repertoire ranks of inferred template counts. Generation probabilities in a later analysis came from a VDJ recombination model fitted to out-of-frame rearrangements, and those results were checked against IGoR. Hypergeometric tests were used in a later analysis to score TCR-TCR, TCR-HLA and TCR-CMV co-occurrence, with a repertoire-size bias correction applied to the TCR pairs. To estimate false discovery rates, a later analysis permuted the HLA or CMV assignments 20 times. In a later analysis, co-occurring TCRs were grouped using DBSCAN, with TCRdist sequence similarity added in when clustering inside HLA-allele-positive subsets. For co-occurrence clustering, repertoires with fewer than 30,000 or more than 120,000 public chains were excluded, along with roughly 5 repertoires with anomalous nucleotide sharing. The source is immuneACCESS, and TCRdb retained only in-frame sequences with V and J called. Part of the clones is not carried over; for the studies checked, unresolved V genes explain less than half of this, and the remainder is unexplained. V and J calls and clone size come straight from that table; D and trimming were deduced from the DNA. The sample includes approximately 220,000 clones, with approximately 79% observed a single time. The ten largest clonotypes hold roughly 0.22% of the sample.

CDR1 and CDR2 are drawn from the germline V gene: SGHRS, YFSETQ. Including the terminal cysteine and phenylalanine, the CDR3 comprises 15 residues. Solely the CDR3 DNA is kept, with 45 bases framed from the first base. The cohort comprised hundreds of healthy bone marrow donors. At the time of sampling, all cohort members were nominally healthy, though unrecorded immune exposures were likely present. The donor was CMV seronegative and belonged to the group of 352 seronegative cohort members. A peripheral blood sample was collected from each donor, and TCR beta sequencing was performed on peripheral blood mononuclear cells. Genomic DNA was extracted from the blood cell samples with the Qiagen DNeasy Blood Extraction Kit. Remarks on this clone: Its antigen specificity is not known. No base-level quality is on record; no much larger clone is a single base apart.

The investigation overall reported the following: Because counts were too low, roughly 18 rarely observed V segments, including chromosome 9 orphons, were left out of the earlier analysis of 587 of the donors. In this cohort, only TCR beta chains were sequenced, and detectable features were limited by the absence of alpha or paired-chain data. The authors suggested that the approach could potentially be generalized to other disease states and immunological phenotypes. For the cohort, immune exposure information was limited to CMV serostatus. An earlier analysis of approximately 540 of the donors showed that most TCR beta V segments appeared in productive rearrangements either about 87% or about 30% of the time, which broadly matched IMGT annotations. Linkage disequilibrium might explain the correlated functional status among segregating V segments, but an unknown experimental factor could not be ruled out. When HLA alleles, especially DR and DQ, strongly co-occurred, TCR associations were difficult to assign to individual alleles. Compared with equally common non-associated chains, HLA-associated TCR beta chains in a later analysis were more clonally expanded and had lower generation probabilities. Roughly uniform sequencing depth across donors was assumed in presence/absence analyses, although this assumption may not hold. In a later genetic analysis, a missense DCLRE1C variant was associated with V-gene and J-gene trimming of TCR beta chains, and the association was replicated in an independent cohort. In a later analysis, the rate of TCR association differed among HLA loci, with DRB1 alleles having the most associated TCRs and HLA-C alleles having the fewest. A few of the identified cytomegalovirus-associated TCR beta chains were confirmed in vitro to be specific for cytomegalovirus antigens. Most CMV-associated TCR beta chains appeared to be HLA-restricted in a later analysis, and the HLA associations seemed to be driven largely by CMV exposure. Specific HLA alleles were associated with 16,951 TCR beta sequences at a false discovery rate of 0.05 in a later analysis. A total of 164 TCR beta chains were listed by the study as associated with cytomegalovirus. A further reported finding was that TCR beta sequences accurately predicted the HLA-A and HLA-B alleles for most subjects in the first cohort. A cluster of highly shared sequence variants was judged likely to represent a technical artifact of the sequencing pipeline. In a later analysis, several top co-occurrence clusters were reported to appear linked to parvovirus B19, influenza, CMV and Epstein-Barr virus. Because HLA typing was unavailable for some donors at each locus, only the typed subset was used in association tests. Some IMGT-functional V segments, including TRBV6-2 and TRBV6-3, could not be distinguished by the 87-base-pair reads and were therefore excluded. The classifier was reported to diagnose cytomegalovirus status with high specificity and sensitivity in both the original and validation cohorts. According to a later genetic analysis, donors in an Asian-associated ancestry cluster had fewer N-insertions in productive TCRs than the approximately 610-donor mean. Most TCR sequences were seen in very few donors, while some public TCRs were found in many individuals.

The V gene is TRBV5-1 and the J gene is TRBJ2-5, and TRBD1 aligns with 10 junction nucleotides. The DNA end is a closer match to TRBJ2-7, so the J assignment may be wrong. Material for sequencing was PBMCs. This receptor was taken from a girl aged 2 to 10 in good health and CMV-seronegative. This receptor carries the CDR3 CASSLGQGANYEQYF. The sequence in DNA is TGCGCCAGCAGCTTGGGACAGGGGGCGAATTACGAGCAGTACTTC.